Listed below are T cell receptor beta chains from one sample, sequenced in a study of shared clonotypes between healthy human individuals. Profiled with immunoSEQ multiplex PCR; TCRdb holds only in-frame clones, not every one. Counted here are roughly 2,000,000 clones, about 95% occurring once; the ten biggest clones make up approximately 1%. The sample consisted of naive CD8+ T cells sorted from blood. The source of these receptors is a young man in good health. The CDR3 runs from the conserved cysteine through the conserved F or W.

>TRBV5-6
CASSLDRGRAYEQYF
>TRBV7-2
CASSQGGTGVYQPQHF
>TRBV27
CASSFRGTYEQYF
>TRBV6-5
CASSSDGSYGYTF
>TRBV11-2
CASSLWAYSYNEQFF
>TRBV7-9
CASSRPDRPYEQYF
>TRBV10-3
CAIGSVSWGTDTQYF
>TRBV27
CASGDSVQREGPSGSDTQYF
>TRBV5-1
CASSPTSPGDGYTF
>TRBV14
CASSPTGLAGSSSYEQYF
>TRBV11-2
CASSLDVGTDTQYF
>TRBV13
CASSSNRGLGDSPLHF
>TRBV28
CASILFRSGNTGELFF
>TRBV10-3
CAISPGQSDTQYF
>TRBV7-9
CASSSRVRRGTEAFF
>TRBV6-6
CASSFPGGQETQYF
>TRBV28
CASSLWLDRDEQYF
>TRBV9
CASSAETWGYTF
>TRBV5-5
CASSLGQGPYEQYF
>TRBV4-1
CASSQDRAALNTEAFF
>TRBV7-2
CASSLALAGGPISADTQYF
>TRBV2
CASSEELSLSNQPQHF
>TRBV4-3
CASSQETGEFEAGANVLTF
>TRBV7-9
CASSSNTPGTALTGYTF
>TRBV9
CASSPAGTGGNEQFF
>TRBV11-2
CASSFGTGGTDTQYF
>TRBV13
CASSSTGDPYEQYF
>TRBV5-1
CASSLDLLGTLSAEAFF
>TRBV12-5
CASGLGGQVLYNEQFF
>TRBV2
CVSQLEGGELFF
>TRBV7-2
CASSLSRHSDYGYTF
>TRBV7-9
CASSLLAGNYEQYF
>TRBV5-6
CASSLARDEQYF
>TRBV9
CASSPLGTSGGADTQYF
>TRBV5-1
CASSFRGRVEDGYTF
>TRBV12-5
CASGFEAANTGELFF
>TRBV5-4
CASSFQGQPQHF
>TRBV11-2
CASSTPAIAGTGVNIQYF
>TRBV5-6
CASSLIGIAAISYEQYF
>TRBV27
CASSPDRGAQETQYF
>TRBV11-2
CATNGRGNYEQYF
>TRBV29-1
CSVEWWGDREGYNEQFF
>TRBV7-2
CASSLWENTGELFF
>TRBV4-1
CASSQKQGAYDNEQFF
>TRBV7-9
CASSLGERTGNTEAFF
>TRBV11-2
CASSSWTSGSEQFF
>TRBV9
CASSLEDSYGYTF
>TRBV27
CASRGALAEAFF
>TRBV25-1
CASGEIWEQFF